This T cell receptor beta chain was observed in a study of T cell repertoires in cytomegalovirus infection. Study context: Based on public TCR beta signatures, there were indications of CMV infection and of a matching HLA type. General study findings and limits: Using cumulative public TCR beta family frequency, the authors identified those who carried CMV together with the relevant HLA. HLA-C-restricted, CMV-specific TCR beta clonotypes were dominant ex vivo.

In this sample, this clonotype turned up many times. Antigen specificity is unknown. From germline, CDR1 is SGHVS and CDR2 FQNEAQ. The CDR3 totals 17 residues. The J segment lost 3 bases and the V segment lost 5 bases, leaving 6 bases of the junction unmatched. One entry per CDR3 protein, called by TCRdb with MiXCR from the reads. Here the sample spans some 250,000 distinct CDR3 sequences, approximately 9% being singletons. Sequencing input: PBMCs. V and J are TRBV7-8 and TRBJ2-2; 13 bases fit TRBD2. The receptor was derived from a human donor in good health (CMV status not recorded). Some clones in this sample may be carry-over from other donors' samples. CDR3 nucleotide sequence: TGTGCCAGCAGCACGGGACTAGCGGGAAGGGACACCGGGGAGCTGTTTTTT. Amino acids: CASSTGLAGRDTGELFF. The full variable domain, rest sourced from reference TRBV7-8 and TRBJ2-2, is GAGVSQSPRYKVAKRGQDVALRCDPISGHVSLFWYQQALGQGPEFLTYFQNEAQLDKSGLPSDRFFAERPEGSVSTLKIQRTQQEDSAVYLCASSTGLAGRDTGELFFGEGSRLTVL.